A single sample is the source of the 10 T cell receptor beta chains below, sequenced in a study of T-cell reconstitution after alpha-beta-depleted transplantation in children. Library preparation (for TCRbeta) was performed with unique molecular identifiers. TCRdb ran MiXCR on the PCR reads and lists one entry per CDR3 protein. The table includes around 64,000 distinct CDR3 sequences, roughly a tenth detected once. The source material was PBMCs, sampled before TCRalphabeta/CD19-depleted stem cell transplant. Every receptor here comes from a boy aged 5 to 17 with acute myeloid leukemia, due to receive a stem cell transplant.

This clonotype was detected ten times or more. The CDR3 loop reads CSASRGLELGEQFF. The CDR3 DNA follows: TGCAGTGCTAGCCGCGGACTAGAGCTCGGTGAGCAGTTCTTC. V usage is TRBV20-1 and J usage is TRBJ2-1; 7 bases fit TRBD2. The trim removed 3 bases at V and 9 bases at J, leaving 11 bases unmatched. This CDR3 region has 14 residues. Germline V gives CDR1 DFQATT, CDR2 SNEGSKA (reference sequence).

This clonotype was seen many times. The J gene is TRBJ1-2, the V gene TRBV11-1; 11 positions match TRBD1. Germline CDR1 reads SGHAT; CDR2 reads FQDESV (reference sequence). V lost 5 bases to trimming and J lost 1 base; unmatched junction nucleotides: 12. The CDR3 contains 18 residues. CDR3 coding DNA: TGTGCCAGCAGCAGACCGGGACAGGGGGTATATTATAACTATGGCTACACCTTC. Protein: CASSRPGQGVYYNYGYTF. Supplemented by reference TRBV11-1 and TRBJ1-2, the full variable domain reads EAEVAQSPRYKITEKSQAVAFWCDPISGHATLYWYRQILGQGPELLVQFQDESVVDDSQLPKDRFSAERLKGVDSTLKIQPAELGDSAMYLCASSRPGQGVYYNYGYTFGSGTRLTVV.

The sample holds many counts of this clonotype. V gene TRBV12-3 or TRBV12-4 combines with J gene TRBJ1-1; D uncertain. The CDR3 is made up of 12 amino acids. Trimming left V 0 bases short and J 11 bases short, with 10 bases between. CDR3: CASSLAQPRAFF. DNA of the CDR3: TGTGCCAGCAGTTTAGCGCAACCCCGGGCTTTCTTT.

This clonotype was observed many times. The chain uses TRBV7-2 and TRBJ2-5; unclear D gene. V was pared by 4 bases and J by 9 bases, with 9 bases between. CDR1 and CDR2 (germline): SGHTA, FQGNSA. The CDR3 consists of 11 residues. DNA for the CDR3: TGTGCCAGCAGCTCATGGGTTTCCCAGTACTTC. Amino acids: CASSSWVSQYF. The variable domain in full, with the rest retrieved from reference TRBV7-2 and TRBJ2-5, is GAGVSQSPSNKVTEKGKDVELRCDPISGHTALYWYRQSLGQGLEFLIYFQGNSAPDKSGLPSDRFSAERTGGSVSTLTIQRTQQEDSAVYLCASSSWVSQYFGPGTRLLVL.

There are a few counts of this clonotype. The chain uses TRBV27 and TRBJ2-4; D is ambiguous. Germline V lookup: CDR1 MNHEY, CDR2 SMNVEV (reference sequence). This CDR3 spans 14 amino acids. Trimming pared 8 bases from V and 2 bases from J, leaving 13 bases between. CDR3 in amino acids: CASAEEQSKNIQYF. The CDR3 DNA follows: TGTGCCAGCGCTGAGGAACAGTCCAAAAACATTCAGTACTTC.

There are many counts of this clonotype. The chain recombines TRBV28 with TRBJ1-5; 10 nucleotides line up with TRBD1. Germline assignment: CDR1 MDHEN and CDR2 SYDVKM. With 6 bases clipped from V and 5 bases from J, the junction kept 4 bases outside the gene matches. The CDR3 is 14 residues long. This CDR3 reads CASRKTGGDQPQHF. As DNA, the CDR3 is TGTGCCAGCAGAAAGACAGGGGGCGATCAGCCCCAGCATTTT.

The chain is built from TRBV24-1 and TRBJ2-2, with 8 positions matching TRBD1. The CDR3 has 19 amino acids. The germline gives CDR1 KGHDR, CDR2 SFDVKD. The CDR3 here is CGASDLLGRGLENTGELFF. In nucleotides, the CDR3 is TGTGGGGCCAGTGATTTGCTGGGCAGGGGGCTTGAAAACACCGGGGAGCTGTTTTTT.

This clonotype was recorded at least ten times. V is TRBV7-2 and J is TRBJ2-1; 8 positions agree with TRBD2. This CDR3 has 15 amino acids. Germline trimming cut 0 bases from V and 9 bases from J; bases unmatched to any gene: 7. CDR1 SGHTA and CDR2 FQGNSA come from the germline V gene. The DNA of the CDR3 is TGTGCCAGCAGCTTAGCAGCGGGAGTTGAAAGTGAGCAGTTCTTC. Translated, it gives CASSLAAGVESEQFF.

This chain connects TRBV20-1 to TRBJ1-5; D gene ambiguous. This CDR3 spans 13 amino acids. The germline V and J ends were trimmed by 0 bases and 5 bases, with 8 bases remaining between them. Germline-derived CDR1 and CDR2 are DFQATT and SNEGSKA (reference sequence). Here the CDR3 DNA reads TGCAGTGCTAGAGATATAGCGGATCAGCCCCAGCATTTT. Translation gives CSARDIADQPQHF.

This clonotype was detected ten times or more. This chain uses TRBV5-1 with TRBJ2-7; D may be TRBD2 (5 bases). Trimming left V 0 bases short and J 5 bases short, with 9 bases between. Germline CDR1 reads SGHRS; CDR2 reads YFSETQ. CDR3 length equals 13 residues. CDR3 amino acids: CASSLVGSNEQYF. CDR3 coding DNA: TGCGCCAGCAGCTTGGTAGGGAGTAACGAGCAGTACTTC.